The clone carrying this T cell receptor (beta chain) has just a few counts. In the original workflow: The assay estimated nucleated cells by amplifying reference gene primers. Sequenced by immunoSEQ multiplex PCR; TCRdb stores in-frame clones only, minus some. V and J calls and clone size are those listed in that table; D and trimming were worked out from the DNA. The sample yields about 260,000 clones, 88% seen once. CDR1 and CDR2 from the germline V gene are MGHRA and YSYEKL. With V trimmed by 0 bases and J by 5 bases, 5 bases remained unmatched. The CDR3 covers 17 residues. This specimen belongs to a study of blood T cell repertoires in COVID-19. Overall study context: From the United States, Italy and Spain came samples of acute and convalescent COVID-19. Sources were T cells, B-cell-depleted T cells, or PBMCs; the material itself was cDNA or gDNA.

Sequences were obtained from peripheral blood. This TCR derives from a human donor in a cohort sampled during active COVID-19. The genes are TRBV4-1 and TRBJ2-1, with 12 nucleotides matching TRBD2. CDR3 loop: CASSQESSGRVHNEQFF. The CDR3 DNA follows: TGCGCCAGCAGCCAAGAGTCTAGCGGGAGGGTACACAATGAGCAGTTCTTC.